A selection of T cell receptor beta chains follows, all from one sample in a study of T cells in Graves' hyperthyroidism and ophthalmopathy. One entry per CDR3 protein results from TCRdb running MiXCR on the multiplex PCR reads. The table has a few hundred thousand distinct CDR3 sequences, around 20% seen once. Sequenced input: blood. All receptors come from a man aged 18 to 29 with Graves' ophthalmopathy. Each CDR3 is given with its conserved first and last residue.

V gene: TRBV2; J gene: TRBJ1-4; CDR3 protein: CASTRTVLNEKLFF
V gene: TRBV12-3/TRBV12-4; J gene: TRBJ1-5; CDR3 protein: CASGPQGINQPQHF
V gene: TRBV7-9; J gene: TRBJ1-1; CDR3 protein: CASSMDGYTEAFF
V gene: TRBV4-1; J gene: TRBJ2-7; CDR3 protein: CASSQGTGGTYEQYF
V gene: TRBV10-3; J gene: TRBJ2-2; CDR3 protein: CAIRNGTRRTGELFF
V gene: TRBV4-1; J gene: TRBJ2-1; CDR3 protein: CASSQVAPGNGQFF
V gene: TRBV6-1; J gene: TRBJ2-7; CDR3 protein: CATRGGENSYEQYF
V gene: TRBV19; J gene: TRBJ1-1; CDR3 protein: CASSSRDRGSFLNTEAFF
V gene: TRBV6-1; J gene: TRBJ1-3; CDR3 protein: CASSTQNTIYF
V gene: TRBV5-1; J gene: TRBJ2-7; CDR3 protein: CASSAGPLPSYEQYF
V gene: TRBV4-1; J gene: TRBJ2-1; CDR3 protein: CASSQNTLNSYNEQFF
V gene: TRBV6-4; J gene: TRBJ2-1; CDR3 protein: CASSESGESYNEQFF
V gene: TRBV29-1; J gene: TRBJ2-7; CDR3 protein: CSGGLNSYEQYF